Included here is one T cell receptor beta chain sequence, with context. The record originates from a study of cytomegalovirus exposure and HLA in healthy donors. The study ran its PCR with 60 Vbeta and 13 Jbeta primers. Method: immunoSEQ multiplex PCR; TCRdb's copy keeps in-frame clones and lacks some. The sample contains under 150,000 clones, around four fifths of which appear only once. The TCR was taken from a boy between 2 and 10 years old in good health and CMV-seronegative. The specimen was PBMCs.

CDR3: CASSVAPGEQYF. The CDR3 region has the DNA TGTGCCAGCAGCGTAGCCCCGGGGGAGCAGTACTTC. The V gene is TRBV9, the J gene TRBJ2-7; D possibly corresponds to TRBD2 (5 bases). This CDR3 spans 12 amino acids. V dropped 0 bases and J dropped 7 bases, with 8 bases sitting between them. Germline-derived CDR1 and CDR2 are SGDLS and YYNGEE.